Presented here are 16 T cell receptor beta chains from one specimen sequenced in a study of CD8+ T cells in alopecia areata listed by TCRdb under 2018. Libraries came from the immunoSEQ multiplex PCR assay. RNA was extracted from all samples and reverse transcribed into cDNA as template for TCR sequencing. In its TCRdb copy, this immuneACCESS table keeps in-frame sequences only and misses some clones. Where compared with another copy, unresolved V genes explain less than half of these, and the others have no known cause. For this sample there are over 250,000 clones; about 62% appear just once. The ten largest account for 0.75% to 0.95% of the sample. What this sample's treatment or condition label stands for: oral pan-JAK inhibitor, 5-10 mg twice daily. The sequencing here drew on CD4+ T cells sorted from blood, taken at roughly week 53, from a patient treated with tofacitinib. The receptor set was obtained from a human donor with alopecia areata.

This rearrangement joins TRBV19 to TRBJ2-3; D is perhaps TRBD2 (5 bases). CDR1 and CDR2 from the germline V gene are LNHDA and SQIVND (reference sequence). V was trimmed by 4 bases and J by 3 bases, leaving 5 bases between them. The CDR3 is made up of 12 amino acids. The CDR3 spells CASSRETDTQYF. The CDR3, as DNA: TGTGCCAGTAGTAGGGAGACAGATACGCAGTATTTT.

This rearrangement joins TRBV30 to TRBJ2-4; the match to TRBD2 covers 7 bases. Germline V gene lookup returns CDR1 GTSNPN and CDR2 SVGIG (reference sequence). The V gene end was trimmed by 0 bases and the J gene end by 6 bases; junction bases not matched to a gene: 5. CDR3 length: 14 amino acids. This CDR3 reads CAWSVRGGVNIQYF. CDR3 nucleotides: TGTGCCTGGAGTGTACGCGGGGGAGTAAACATTCAGTACTTC.

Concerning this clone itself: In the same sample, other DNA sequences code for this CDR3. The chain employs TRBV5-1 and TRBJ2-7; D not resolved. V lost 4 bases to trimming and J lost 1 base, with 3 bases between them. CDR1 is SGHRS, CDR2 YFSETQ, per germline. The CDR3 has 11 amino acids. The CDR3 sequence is CASSASYEQYF. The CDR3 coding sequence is TGCGCCAGCAGCGCATCCTACGAGCAGTACTTC.

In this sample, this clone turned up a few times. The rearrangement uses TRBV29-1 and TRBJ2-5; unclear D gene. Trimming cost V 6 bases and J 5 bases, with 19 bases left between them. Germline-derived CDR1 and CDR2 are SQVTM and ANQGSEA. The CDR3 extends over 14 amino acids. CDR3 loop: CSVLALKQGETQYF. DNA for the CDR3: TGCAGCGTGTTGGCCCTTAAGCAAGGGGAGACCCAGTACTTC. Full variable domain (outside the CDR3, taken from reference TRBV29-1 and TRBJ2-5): SAVISQKPSRDICQRGTSLTIQCQVDSQVTMMFWYRQQPGQSLTLIATANQGSEATYESGFVIDKFPISRPNLTFSTLTVSNMSPEDSSIYLCSVLALKQGETQYFGPGTRLLVL.

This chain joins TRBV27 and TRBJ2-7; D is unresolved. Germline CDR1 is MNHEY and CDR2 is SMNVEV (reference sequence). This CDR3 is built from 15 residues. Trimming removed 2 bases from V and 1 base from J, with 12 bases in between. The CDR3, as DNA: TGTGCCAGCAGTTTACAGGCAGCCAGATCCTACGAGCAGTACTTC. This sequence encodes CASSLQAARSYEQYF.

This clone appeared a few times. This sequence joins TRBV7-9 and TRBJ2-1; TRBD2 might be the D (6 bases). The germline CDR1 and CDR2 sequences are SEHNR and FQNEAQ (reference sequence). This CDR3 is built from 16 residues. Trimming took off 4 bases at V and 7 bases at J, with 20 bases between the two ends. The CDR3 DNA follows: TGTGCCAGCAGCTCCCCTGGGGGAGGTGGATTAAATGAGCAGTTCTTC. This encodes CASSSPGGGGLNEQFF.

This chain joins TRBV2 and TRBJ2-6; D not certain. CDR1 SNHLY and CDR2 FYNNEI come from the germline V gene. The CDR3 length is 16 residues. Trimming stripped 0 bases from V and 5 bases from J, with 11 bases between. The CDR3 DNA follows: TGTGCCAGCAGTGAAGCGCTTTGGGGTAGGGCCAACGTCCTGACTTTC. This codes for CASSEALWGRANVLTF.

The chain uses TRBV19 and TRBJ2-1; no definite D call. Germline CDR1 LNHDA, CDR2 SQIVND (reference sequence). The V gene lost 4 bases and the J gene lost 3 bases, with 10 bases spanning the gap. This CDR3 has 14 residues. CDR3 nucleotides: TGTGCCAGTAGTAATATGGCGGTCTACAATGAGCAGTTCTTC. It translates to CASSNMAVYNEQFF.

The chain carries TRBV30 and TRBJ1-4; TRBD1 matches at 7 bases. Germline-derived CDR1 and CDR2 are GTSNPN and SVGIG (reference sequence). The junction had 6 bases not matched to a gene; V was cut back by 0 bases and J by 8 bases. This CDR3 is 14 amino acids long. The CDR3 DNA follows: TGTGCCTGGAGTGTACAGGGGTCTCGGGAAAAACTGTTTTTT. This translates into CAWSVQGSREKLFF.

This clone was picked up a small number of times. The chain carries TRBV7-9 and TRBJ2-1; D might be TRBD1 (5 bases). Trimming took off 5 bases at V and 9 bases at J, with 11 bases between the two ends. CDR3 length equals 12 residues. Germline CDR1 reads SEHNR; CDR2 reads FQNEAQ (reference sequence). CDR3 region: CASSSERGEQFF. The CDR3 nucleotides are TGTGCCAGCAGCAGTGAAAGGGGTGAGCAGTTCTTC.

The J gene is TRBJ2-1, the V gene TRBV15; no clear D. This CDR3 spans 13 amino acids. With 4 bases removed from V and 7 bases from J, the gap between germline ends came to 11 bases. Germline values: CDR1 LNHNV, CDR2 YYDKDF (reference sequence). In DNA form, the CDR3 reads TGTGCCACCAGCACGACCATGGGGAATGAGCAGTTCTTC. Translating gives CATSTTMGNEQFF.

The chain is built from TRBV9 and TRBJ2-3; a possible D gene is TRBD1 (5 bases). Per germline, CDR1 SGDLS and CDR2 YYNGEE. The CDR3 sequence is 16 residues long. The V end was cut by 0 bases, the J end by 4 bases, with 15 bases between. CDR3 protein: CASSVVGGARPDTQYF. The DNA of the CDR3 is TGTGCCAGCAGCGTAGTCGGTGGGGCAAGGCCAGATACGCAGTATTTT.

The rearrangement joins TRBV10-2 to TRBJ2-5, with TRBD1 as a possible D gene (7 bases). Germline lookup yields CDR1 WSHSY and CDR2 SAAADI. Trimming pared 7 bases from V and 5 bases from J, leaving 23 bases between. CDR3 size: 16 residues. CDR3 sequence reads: CASTRDSGWGGETQYF. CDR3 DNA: TGCGCCAGCACCCGGGACAGTGGATGGGGAGGCGAGACCCAGTACTTC.

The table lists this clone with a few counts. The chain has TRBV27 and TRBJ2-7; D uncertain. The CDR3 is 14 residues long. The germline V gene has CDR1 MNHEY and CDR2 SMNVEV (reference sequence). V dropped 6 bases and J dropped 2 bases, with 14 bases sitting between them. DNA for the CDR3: TGTGCCAGCAGGGGTCCGTTTCAGACCTACGAGCAGTACTTC. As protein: CASRGPFQTYEQYF.

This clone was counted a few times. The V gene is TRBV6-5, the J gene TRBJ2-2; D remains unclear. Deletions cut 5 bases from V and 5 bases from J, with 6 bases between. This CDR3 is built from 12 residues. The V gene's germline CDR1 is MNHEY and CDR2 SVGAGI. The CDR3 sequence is CASSPTTGELFF. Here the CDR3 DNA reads TGTGCCAGCAGTCCAACAACCGGGGAGCTGTTTTTT.

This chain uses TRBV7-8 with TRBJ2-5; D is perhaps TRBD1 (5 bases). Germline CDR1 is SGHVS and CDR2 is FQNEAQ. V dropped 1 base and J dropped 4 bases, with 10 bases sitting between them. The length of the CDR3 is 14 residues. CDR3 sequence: CASSLGGRRETQYF. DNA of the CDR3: TGTGCCAGCAGCTTAGGGGGCAGACGAGAGACCCAGTACTTC.